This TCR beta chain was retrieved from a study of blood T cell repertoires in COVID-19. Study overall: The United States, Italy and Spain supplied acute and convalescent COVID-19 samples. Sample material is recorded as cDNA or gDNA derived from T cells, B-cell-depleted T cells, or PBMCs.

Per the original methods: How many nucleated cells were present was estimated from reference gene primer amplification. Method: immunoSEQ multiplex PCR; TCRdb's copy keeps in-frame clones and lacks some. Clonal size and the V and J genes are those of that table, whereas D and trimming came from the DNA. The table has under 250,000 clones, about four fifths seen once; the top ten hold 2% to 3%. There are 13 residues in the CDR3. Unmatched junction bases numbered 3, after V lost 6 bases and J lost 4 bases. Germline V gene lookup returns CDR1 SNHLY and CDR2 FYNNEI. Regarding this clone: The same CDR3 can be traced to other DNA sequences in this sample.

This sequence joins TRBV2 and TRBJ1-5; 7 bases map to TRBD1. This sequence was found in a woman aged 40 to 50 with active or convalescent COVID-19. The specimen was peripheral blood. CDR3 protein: CASRRDSNQPQHF. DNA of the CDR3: TGTGCCAGCAGGCGGGACAGTAATCAGCCCCAGCATTTT. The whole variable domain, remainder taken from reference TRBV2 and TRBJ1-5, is EPEVTQTPSHQVTQMGQEVILRCVPISNHLYFYWYRQILGQKVEFLVSFYNNEISEKSEIFDDQFSVERPDGSNFTLKIRSTKLEDSAMYFCASRRDSNQPQHFGDGTRLSIL.